The source of this TCR beta chain is a study of cytomegalovirus exposure and HLA in healthy donors. Primers for the PCR totalled 60 Vbeta and 13 Jbeta. Clones were read by immunoSEQ multiplex PCR, and TCRdb kept only the in-frame ones, dropping some. Of 200,000 to 250,000 clones listed, roughly 83% are singletons. On this clone itself: The antigen is undetermined. A junction boundary mismatches the germline segment, possibly from a read error. Other DNA sequences in this specimen translate into the identical CDR3.

The CDR3 has 14 amino acids. CDR1 MNHEY and CDR2 SMNVEV come from the germline V gene (reference sequence). Study-wide results and limits: Trimming of TCR beta V- and J-genes showed a link, identified in a later analysis, to a missense DCLRE1C variant. Per a prior analysis, the majority of TCR beta V segments were productive roughly 87% or roughly 30% of the time. A reported reduction in N-insertions relative to the 666-donor mean was seen in an Asian-associated ancestry cluster in a later analysis.

The sample comprised PBMCs. This sequence originates from a boy aged 2 to 10 in good health and CMV-seronegative. The chain uses TRBV27 and TRBJ1-5; no reliable D call. The DNA of the CDR3 is TGCGCCAGCAGTTTACGGGGTAGCAATCAGCCCCAGCATTTT. It specifies CASSLRGSNQPQHF.